The sequence of this T cell receptor beta chain was determined in a study of radiotherapy plus CTLA-4 blockade in lung cancer. At the level of the study: Objective responses were observed in 15% to 20% of patients, and disease control was achieved by 30% to 35%.

Sequencing was performed with immunoSEQ multiplex PCR; in TCRdb, only in-frame clones are kept and a portion is missing. This sample carries roughly 54,000 clones, about 83% of them seen once, and the ten largest clones take approximately 5%. Study-wide results and limits: Early blood T cell clone changes and increased post-radiation serum interferon-beta were reportedly the strongest response predictors. Radiotherapy was combined with ipilimumab, and tumor-derived TCR clones then expanded in blood.

Patients in the study, people with chemo-refractory metastatic non-small-cell lung cancer, received focal radiation plus ipilimumab CTLA-4 blockade. As regards this clone: Its specificity is not known.

There are 15 residues in the CDR3. V was clipped by 5 bases and J by 4 bases, with 17 bases between them. The germline CDR1 and CDR2 sequences are KGHSH and LQKENI. The chain joins TRBV18 to TRBJ2-5, with D hard to call. Sample: peripheral blood, taken from a patient treated with radiotherapy plus ipilimumab. The source is a human donor with non-small cell lung cancer whose response to radiotherapy plus ipilimumab could not be evaluated. CDR3 protein: CASSTEINRLETQYF. CDR3 sequence (DNA): TGTGCCAGCTCAACGGAGATTAACCGGCTAGAGACCCAGTACTTC.